This T cell receptor (beta chain) was obtained from a study of blood T cell repertoires in COVID-19. On the study more broadly: Acute and convalescent COVID-19 samples came from the United States, Italy and Spain.

In the authors' methods: Counts of nucleated cells, estimated from reference gene primer amplification, were obtained. Clones were sequenced by immunoSEQ multiplex PCR, and TCRdb holds only the in-frame ones, with some missing. That table furnishes V, J and clone size, whereas the DNA furnished D and trimming. The sample records 70,000 or so clones, about 92% being singletons. Per germline, CDR1 MNHEY and CDR2 SMNVEV (reference sequence). The CDR3 is 14 amino acids. The junction had 7 bases not matched to a gene; V was cut back by 6 bases and J by 4 bases. The receptor was isolated from a human donor in a cohort sampled during active COVID-19. The specimen sequenced was peripheral blood. This chain joins TRBV27 and TRBJ2-7, with 9 positions matching TRBD1. In DNA form, the CDR3 reads TGTGCCAGCAGCCCGGGACAGGGTTTGTACGAGCAGTACTTC. Protein sequence: CASSPGQGLYEQYF.